The source of this T cell receptor beta chain is a study of blood T cell repertoires in COVID-19. Whole-study context: COVID-19 samples, acute and convalescent, were from the United States, Italy and Spain.

Clones were read by immunoSEQ multiplex PCR, and TCRdb kept only the in-frame ones, dropping some. The table records about 380,000 clones, roughly 90% of them present only once. The J segment lost 1 base and the V segment lost 2 bases, leaving 1 base of the junction unmatched. This CDR3 is built from 15 residues. The V gene's germline CDR1 is KGHSH and CDR2 LQKENI. The TCR originated in a young woman who had recovered from COVID-19. Specimen: PBMCs or T cells enriched from blood (not recorded which). J is TRBJ2-1 and V is TRBV18; 8 bases map to TRBD1. CDR3 nucleotide sequence: TGTGCCAGCTCACCAAGGGACAGGTCCTACAATGAGCAGTTCTTC. This sequence encodes CASSPRDRSYNEQFF.